These 27 T cell receptor beta chains were sequenced from one sample in a study of vaccination and CD4 T cells after COVID-19. These receptors have no identified antigens. Treatment in this sample: 10-day PBMC culture with coronavirus spike peptide pools or control peptides (ViraFEST assay). The Oncomine TCR Beta short-read assay was applied to DNA of cultured CD4+ T cells. TCRdb re-derived calls from the PCR reads in MiXCR, one entry per CDR3 protein. The top ten hold around 30% of the sample, which has 10,000 or so distinct CDR3 sequences, less than 40% seen once. The source material was cultured CD4+ T cells from blood. Every receptor here comes from a human donor with COVID-19.

V usage is TRBV30 and J usage is TRBJ1-6; a possible D gene is TRBD1 (6 bases). The CDR3 length is 16 residues. The germline V and J ends were trimmed by 3 bases and 0 bases, with 12 bases remaining between them. Germline V gene sequence: CDR1 GTSNPN, CDR2 SVGIG (reference sequence). The CDR3 protein is CAWRAGESSYNSPLHF. In DNA, the CDR3 is TGTGCCTGGAGGGCAGGGGAAAGCTCCTATAATTCACCCCTCCACTTT.

The chain recombines TRBV6-1 with TRBJ2-3; D possibly corresponds to TRBD1 (6 bases). Germline CDR1 and CDR2: MNHNS and SASEGT. The CDR3 covers 12 residues. V lost 6 bases to trimming and J lost 6 bases, with 10 bases between them. This CDR3 reads CASRSTGDTQYF. The CDR3 nucleotides are TGTGCCAGCAGATCCACAGGGGATACGCAGTATTTT.

The chain joins TRBV6-5 to TRBJ2-7, with no clear D. CDR1 is MNHEY and CDR2 is SVGAGI in the germline V gene. The CDR3 consists of 14 residues. With 4 bases removed from V and 6 bases from J, the gap between germline ends came to 16 bases. CDR3 nucleotide sequence: TGTGCCAGCAGTTTTCAGTCAAGCTTGGGCGAGCAGTACTTC. This translates into CASSFQSSLGEQYF.

In its sample, this clonotype was seen a few times. The V gene is TRBV20-1, the J gene TRBJ2-3; perhaps TRBD2 as D (5 bases). The length of the CDR3 is 12 residues. Trimming took off 2 bases at V and 4 bases at J, with 7 bases between the two ends. The germline gives CDR1 DFQATT, CDR2 SNEGSKA (reference sequence). The DNA for the CDR3 is TGCAGTGCTAGATTTAGCGCAGATACGCAGTATTTT. Amino acids: CSARFSADTQYF.

This clonotype was observed a handful of times. DNA of the CDR3: TGTGCCAGCAGTGCTGAAGGACACTTGAACACCGGGGAGCTGTTTTTT. This translates into CASSAEGHLNTGELFF. The chain employs TRBV6-1 and TRBJ2-2; a possible D gene is TRBD1 (5 bases). The V and J ends lost 4 bases and 1 base respectively, with 13 bases between them. The CDR3 contains 16 residues. Germline V CDR1 and CDR2: MNHNS, SASEGT.

By its share, this clonotype is medium-sized. The chain combines TRBV2 with TRBJ2-2, with TRBD1 matching 7 bases. CDR3 length: 14 amino acids. J gave up 9 bases and V 3 bases, and 7 bases lay outside the gene matches. Germline loops: CDR1 SNHLY, CDR2 FYNNEI. CDR3 DNA: TGTGCCAGCAGTGAGGGGACAGCGAACCGGGAGCTGTTTTTT. Amino acids: CASSEGTANRELFF.

The chain joins TRBV4-3 to TRBJ2-1; 10 bases align to TRBD2. The germline CDR1 and CDR2 sequences are LGHNA and YSLEER. This CDR3 has 14 amino acids. J was trimmed by 6 bases and V by 4 bases; bases with no gene match: 3. The CDR3 loop is CASSPLAGANEQFF. The CDR3 nucleotides read TGCGCCAGCAGCCCCCTAGCGGGAGCCAATGAGCAGTTCTTC.

This rearrangement joins TRBV9 to TRBJ1-6; D unclear. There are 14 residues in the CDR3. Germline V lookup: CDR1 SGDLS, CDR2 YYNGEE. The V gene lost 0 bases and the J gene lost 8 bases, with 9 bases spanning the gap. CDR3 amino acids: CASSVGKFDSPLHF. Written as DNA, the CDR3 is TGTGCCAGCAGCGTAGGGAAGTTCGATTCACCCCTCCACTTT.

This chain links TRBV3-1 with TRBJ1-1; 7 positions agree with TRBD1. CDR1 LGHDT and CDR2 YNNKEL come from the germline V gene (reference sequence). The CDR3 length is 18 residues. Trimming took 0 bases from V and 3 from J; bases not matched to a gene: 13. For the CDR3, the DNA is TGTGCCAGCAGCCAAGATTCGACTAAAGGGGGCGAGTACACTGAAGCTTTCTTT. This gives the protein CASSQDSTKGGEYTEAFF.

This clonotype was detected only a few times. The chain has TRBV25-1 and TRBJ2-5; the D gene is possibly TRBD1 (5 bases). Germline V gene sequence: CDR1 MGHDK, CDR2 SYGVNS. The CDR3 covers 15 residues. Trimming stripped 8 bases from V and 2 bases from J, with 18 bases between. The CDR3 region is CASASQGRAQETQYF. CDR3 nucleotides: TGTGCCAGCGCGTCTCAGGGAAGGGCACAAGAGACCCAGTACTTC.

The J gene is TRBJ2-2, the V gene TRBV4-2, with D unresolved. V lost 0 bases and J 4 bases, leaving 6 bases between the germline ends. Germline V CDR1 and CDR2: LGHNA, YNFKEQ. The CDR3 length is 14 residues. The DNA for the CDR3 is TGTGCCAGCAGCCAAGATCAGATCACCGGGGAGCTGTTTTTT. Translation gives CASSQDQITGELFF.

The chain joins TRBV12-3 or TRBV12-4 to TRBJ2-7; a possible D gene is TRBD1 (5 bases). Trimming removed 3 bases at V and 3 bases at J, with 9 bases between. The CDR3 runs to 13 residues. The CDR3: CASSLVQDYEQYF. The CDR3, as DNA: TGTGCCAGCAGTTTGGTACAGGACTACGAGCAGTACTTC.

J is TRBJ2-2 and V is TRBV21-1; the D call in the table, TRBD2, was not verified against the DNA. TRBV21-1 is a recognized pseudogene. There are 18 residues in the CDR3. For the CDR3, the DNA is TGTGCCAGCAGCAAATGGCTAGCGGGGGATAAGAACACCGGGGAGCTGTTTTTT. It yields the protein CASSKWLAGDKNTGELFF.

This clonotype was counted only a few times. This chain uses TRBV20-1 with TRBJ2-5, with 15 bases lining up with TRBD2. V shed 4 bases and J 9 bases; nucleotides not matched to a gene: 12. From germline, CDR1 is DFQATT and CDR2 SNEGSKA (reference sequence). The CDR3 runs 16 residues. The CDR3: CSATRTSGGGPSAQYF. The CDR3 DNA reads as TGCAGTGCTACCCGGACTAGCGGGGGGGGACCGTCGGCCCAGTACTTC.

Here the CDR3 DNA reads TGTGCCTGGAGTGTACTCATTGGAGAGACCCAGTACTTC. The encoded protein is CAWSVLIGETQYF. V usage is TRBV30 and J usage is TRBJ2-5; D remains ambiguous. CDR1 is GTSNPN and CDR2 is SVGIG in the germline V gene (reference sequence). V lost 0 bases to trimming and J lost 4 bases, with 9 bases between them. This CDR3 contains 13 residues.

In its sample, this clonotype was seen a few times. The chain joins TRBV7-8 to TRBJ2-7; 11 nucleotides agree with TRBD1. The CDR3 runs 13 residues. With V trimmed by 5 bases and J by 4 bases, 1 base remained unmatched. Germline V lookup: CDR1 SGHVS, CDR2 FQNEAQ. The DNA of the CDR3 is TGTGCCAGCAGCGGGGACAGGGGGTACGAGCAGTACTTC. As protein: CASSGDRGYEQYF.

The chain uses TRBV20-1 and TRBJ1-6; 9 bases are a match to TRBD1. The junction had 5 bases not matched to a gene; V was cut back by 5 bases and J by 6 bases. This CDR3 region has 14 residues. The germline gives CDR1 DFQATT, CDR2 SNEGSKA (reference sequence). The CDR3 loop reads CSAFPGQGNSPLHF. For the CDR3, the DNA is TGCAGTGCTTTCCCGGGACAGGGTAATTCACCCCTCCACTTT.

The chain couples TRBV29-1 to TRBJ2-7; 7 bases are a match to TRBD2. V shed 6 bases, J shed 7 bases, and the junction held 9 bases outside the gene matches. Germline V lookup: CDR1 SQVTM, CDR2 ANQGSEA. The CDR3 length is 12 residues. The CDR3 loop is CSVGGTPGEQYF. The CDR3 nucleotides are TGCAGCGTGGGGGGGACTCCTGGAGAGCAGTACTTC.

This clonotype has more than one count but fewer than ten. The chain recombines TRBV20-1 with TRBJ2-7, with D possibly TRBD2 on 6 matching bases. Germline-derived CDR1 and CDR2 are DFQATT and SNEGSKA (reference sequence). This CDR3 contains 13 residues. Trimming shortened V by 3 bases and J by 2 bases, and 11 bases separated the two germline ends. CDR3 bases: TGCAGTGCTAGTCCCGGGGGAACCTACGAGCAGTACTTC. It yields the protein CSASPGGTYEQYF.

This chain connects TRBV7-3 to TRBJ1-1, with unresolved D. Trimming shortened V by 5 bases and J by 6 bases, and 13 bases separated the two germline ends. The CDR3 loop spans 13 amino acids. Germline V gene lookup returns CDR1 SGHTA and CDR2 FQGTGA. CDR3 bases: TGTGCCAGCAGCCCCGGAGCCATTTCTGAAGCTTTCTTT. Protein sequence: CASSPGAISEAFF.

This sequence joins TRBV11-3 and TRBJ2-2; the match to TRBD2 covers 7 bases. The V gene's germline CDR1 is SGHNT and CDR2 YENEEA. This CDR3 comprises 15 residues. The J segment lost 4 bases and the V segment lost 5 bases, leaving 7 bases of the junction unmatched. This chain's CDR3 is CASSPLAGSTGELFF. In DNA, the CDR3 is TGTGCCAGCAGCCCCTTAGCGGGTTCCACCGGGGAGCTGTTTTTT.

This rearrangement joins TRBV20-1 to TRBJ2-5, with D tentatively TRBD1 (5 bases). This CDR3 comprises 16 residues. Trimming took off 5 bases at V and 3 bases at J, with 22 bases between the two ends. Germline V lookup: CDR1 DFQATT, CDR2 SNEGSKA (reference sequence). This CDR3 reads CSARTSPPDIKETQYF. In DNA form, the CDR3 reads TGCAGTGCTCGAACCTCCCCCCCGGACATAAAAGAGACCCAGTACTTC.

The chain couples TRBV7-2 to TRBJ2-3; perhaps TRBD2 as D (5 bases). The V end was cut by 5 bases, the J end by 3 bases, with 12 bases between. CDR1 is SGHTA and CDR2 is FQGNSA in the germline V gene. This CDR3 is built from 14 residues. The CDR3 here is CASSQTRGTDTQYF. Written as DNA, the CDR3 is TGTGCCAGCAGCCAGACCCGCGGGACAGATACGCAGTATTTT.

Only a few counts were recorded for this clonotype. The J gene is TRBJ1-2, the V gene TRBV19; D is unresolved. With 0 bases removed from V and 4 bases from J, the gap between germline ends came to 6 bases. The CDR3 consists of 13 residues. Germline V gene data show CDR1 as LNHDA and CDR2 as SQIVND (reference sequence). DNA for the CDR3: TGTGCCAGTAGTATAGAACAGCCCTATGGCTACACCTTC. Amino acid sequence: CASSIEQPYGYTF.

This clonotype was recorded a few times. The chain employs TRBV6-2 or TRBV6-3 and TRBJ2-3, with D maybe TRBD2 (6 bases). Germline V lookup: CDR1 MNHEY, CDR2 SVGEGT. The CDR3 sequence is 14 residues long. This CDR3 reads CAAGRGPSTDTQYF. The DNA for the CDR3 is TGTGCGGCGGGGCGGGGACCTAGCACAGATACGCAGTATTTT.

This chain uses TRBV28 with TRBJ1-3; D remains unclear. The V end lost 3 bases, the J end lost 4 bases, and 16 bases lay between the germline ends. Per germline, CDR1 MDHEN and CDR2 SYDVKM. CDR3 length: 16 amino acids. CDR3 amino acids: CASSLRPMISGNTIYF. Here the CDR3 DNA reads TGTGCCAGCAGTTTGAGGCCGATGATTAGCGGAAACACCATATATTTT. The variable domain in full, completed from reference TRBV28 and TRBJ1-3, reads DVKVTQSSRYLVKRTGEKVFLECVQDMDHENMFWYRQDPGLGLRLIYFSYDVKMKEKGDIPEGYSVSREKKERFSLILESASTNQTSMYLCASSLRPMISGNTIYFGEGSWLTVV.

The gene calls are TRBV9 and TRBJ2-5; the D is unclear. The length of the CDR3 is 13 residues. Trimming removed 0 bases from V and 5 bases from J, with 8 bases in between. The germline V gene encodes CDR1 SGDLS and CDR2 YYNGEE. CDR3 region: CASSVGPRETQYF. CDR3 bases: TGTGCCAGCAGCGTAGGCCCCCGGGAGACCCAGTACTTC.